The 22 T cell receptor beta chains in this list originate from one sample, sequenced in a study of CXCR3-negative and CXCR3-positive naive CD8 T cells. The authors prepared UMI-labeled TRB cDNA libraries by 5' RACE. One entry per CDR3 protein, without DNA, is what TCRdb gives after re-calling the 5' RACE reads. This table lists approximately 74,000 distinct CDR3 sequences. The sequenced sample consisted of naive CXCR3- CD8+ T cells from blood. Indicated subset: CD45RO-CCR7+CD27+CD95- naive CD8+ T cells lacking CXCR3 (TNR3-). These receptors all come from a human donor in good health. Some clones in this sample may be carry-over from other donors' samples.

The chain couples TRBV6-2 or TRBV6-3 to TRBJ1-5; with no DNA, the TCRdb D assignment of TRBD1 cannot be verified. This CDR3 has 14 amino acids. Germline values: CDR1 MNHEY, CDR2 SVGEGT. The CDR3 spells CASTQGAEGQPQHF.

This chain connects TRBV12-3 or TRBV12-4 to TRBJ2-7; TCRdb gives TRBD1 as the D gene, but with no DNA this cannot be confirmed. The CDR3 consists of 13 residues. The CDR3: CALGPKGNYEQYF.

The chain links TRBV3-1 to TRBJ2-7; absent DNA, TCRdb's TRBD1 call cannot be checked. There are 14 residues in the CDR3. Germline lookup yields CDR1 LGHDT and CDR2 YNNKEL (reference sequence). The CDR3 here is CASSQVNRGNEQYF.

The chain joins TRBV5-5 to TRBJ2-5; TCRdb's D gene call, TRBD2, goes unchecked for lack of DNA. CDR1 SGHKS and CDR2 YYEKEE come from the germline V gene (reference sequence). The CDR3 runs to 16 residues. Here the CDR3 reads CASSLRLAGDEETQYF. Complete variable domain (other parts from reference TRBV5-5 and TRBJ2-5): DAGVTQSPTHLIKTRGQQVTLRCSPISGHKSVSWYQQVLGQGPQFIFQYYEKEERGRGNFPDRFSARQFPNYSSELNVNALLLGDSALYLCASSLRLAGDEETQYFGPGTRLLVL.

This chain links TRBV18 with TRBJ2-7. Germline lookup yields CDR1 KGHSH and CDR2 LQKENI. The CDR3 sequence is 17 residues long. CDR3 protein: CASSALGFGPFSYEQYF.

The chain uses TRBV28 and TRBJ1-2. Germline V gene data show CDR1 as MDHEN and CDR2 as SYDVKM. The CDR3 sequence is 15 residues long. CDR3: CASSHRGVAIRGYTF.

This CDR3 reads CASRDGLSYGYTF. V is TRBV6-2 or TRBV6-3 and J is TRBJ1-2. Germline V CDR1 and CDR2: MNHEY, SVGEGT. CDR3 length: 13 amino acids.

The J gene is TRBJ2-5, the V gene TRBV14; TCRdb names TRBD1, which stays unverified in the absence of DNA. CDR1 and CDR2 (germline): SGHDN, FVKESK. There are 16 residues in the CDR3. CDR3 protein: CASSPHHLQGQETQYF.

The genes are TRBV20-1 and TRBJ1-1. This CDR3 has 14 residues. The germline V gene encodes CDR1 DFQATT and CDR2 SNEGSKA (reference sequence). CDR3 sequence: CSARDGRDSAEAFF.

The chain carries TRBV29-1 and TRBJ1-1. CDR1 is SQVTM and CDR2 is ANQGSEA in the germline V gene. The CDR3 contains 12 residues. CDR3 protein: CSVLWLNTEAFF.

The V and J genes are TRBV5-1 and TRBJ2-1; TCRdb picks TRBD1, but there is no DNA to check that call. The CDR3 is 14 amino acids. Germline V gene sequence: CDR1 SGHRS, CDR2 YFSETQ. CDR3 sequence: CASSSGQGIAEQFF.

V usage is TRBV29-1 and J usage is TRBJ2-1; TCRdb calls TRBD2, which cannot be checked without DNA. CDR3 length equals 14 residues. Per germline, CDR1 SQVTM and CDR2 ANQGSEA. CDR3 region: CSVSSSAGYNEQFF.

The chain has TRBV29-1 and TRBJ2-4; TCRdb returns TRBD2, unconfirmable since there is no DNA. CDR3 size: 14 residues. Per the germline V gene, CDR1 is SQVTM and CDR2 is ANQGSEA. The CDR3 spells CSVEERESRNIQYF.

The CDR3 region is CAISESIASGELFF. V usage is TRBV10-3 and J usage is TRBJ2-2. This CDR3 is built from 14 residues. CDR1 is ENHRY, CDR2 SYGVKD, per germline.

This chain connects TRBV7-2 to TRBJ2-2; the TRBD1 assignment by TCRdb is unverifiable without DNA. The CDR3 runs to 15 residues. Germline CDR1 SGHTA, CDR2 FQGNSA. This chain's CDR3 is CASSSPTGLTGELFF.

V gene TRBV30 combines with J gene TRBJ1-1; the D gene TCRdb calls, TRBD1, cannot be checked with no DNA. Germline CDR1 and CDR2: GTSNPN and SVGIG (reference sequence). The CDR3 runs 13 residues. CDR3 sequence reads: CAWRGTGSTEAFF.

The chain joins TRBV14 to TRBJ1-5; TCRdb indicates TRBD1, and absent DNA this call remains unverified. The CDR3 totals 14 residues. Germline V CDR1 and CDR2: SGHDN, FVKESK. The CDR3 spells CASSQKGANQPQHF. Using reference TRBV14 and TRBJ1-5 for the parts outside the CDR3, the full variable domain is EAGVTQFPSHSVIEKGQTVTLRCDPISGHDNLYWYRRVMGKEIKFLLHFVKESKQDESGMPNNRFLAERTGGTYSTLKVQPAELEDSGVYFCASSQKGANQPQHFGDGTRLSIL.

This sequence joins TRBV25-1 and TRBJ2-7; TCRdb returns TRBD1, unconfirmable since there is no DNA. The CDR3 runs to 17 residues. From germline, CDR1 is MGHDK and CDR2 SYGVNS. The CDR3 here is CASSDSDRDRGLPEQYF.

The chain combines TRBV29-1 with TRBJ1-2; there is no DNA to check the TCRdb D call of TRBD1. The length of the CDR3 is 13 residues. Germline V CDR1 and CDR2: SQVTM, ANQGSEA. The CDR3 protein is CSVVAGGDYGYTF.

The rearrangement uses TRBV5-1 and TRBJ2-1; TCRdb's assignment of TRBD1 cannot be checked, as there is no DNA. Germline loops: CDR1 SGHRS, CDR2 YFSETQ. The CDR3 has 16 residues. The CDR3 loop reads CASSPGTGFSYNEQFF.

The V call is TRBV12-3 or TRBV12-4, the J call TRBJ2-7; TCRdb's assignment of TRBD1 cannot be checked, as there is no DNA. This CDR3 is 15 amino acids long. The CDR3 reads CASRQKTGFVHEQYF.

This sequence joins TRBV25-1 and TRBJ2-1; with no DNA, the TCRdb D assignment of TRBD2 cannot be verified. The CDR3 sequence is 17 residues long. CDR1 MGHDK and CDR2 SYGVNS come from the germline V gene. CDR3 residues: CASSESGRDSEYNEQFF.